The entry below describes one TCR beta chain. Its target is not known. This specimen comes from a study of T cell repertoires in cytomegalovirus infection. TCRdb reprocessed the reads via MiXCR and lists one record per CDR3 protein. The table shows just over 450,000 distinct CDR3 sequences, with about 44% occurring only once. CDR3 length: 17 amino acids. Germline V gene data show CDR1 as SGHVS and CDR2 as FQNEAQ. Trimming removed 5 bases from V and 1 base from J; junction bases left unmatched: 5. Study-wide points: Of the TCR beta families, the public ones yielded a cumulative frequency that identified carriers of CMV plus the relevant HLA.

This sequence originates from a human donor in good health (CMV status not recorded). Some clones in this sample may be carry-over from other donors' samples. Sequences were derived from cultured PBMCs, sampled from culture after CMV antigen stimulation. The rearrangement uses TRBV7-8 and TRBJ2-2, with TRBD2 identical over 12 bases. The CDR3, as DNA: TGTGCCAGCAGCATCCGACTAGCGGGAGTGAACACCGGGGAGCTGTTTTTT. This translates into CASSIRLAGVNTGELFF.